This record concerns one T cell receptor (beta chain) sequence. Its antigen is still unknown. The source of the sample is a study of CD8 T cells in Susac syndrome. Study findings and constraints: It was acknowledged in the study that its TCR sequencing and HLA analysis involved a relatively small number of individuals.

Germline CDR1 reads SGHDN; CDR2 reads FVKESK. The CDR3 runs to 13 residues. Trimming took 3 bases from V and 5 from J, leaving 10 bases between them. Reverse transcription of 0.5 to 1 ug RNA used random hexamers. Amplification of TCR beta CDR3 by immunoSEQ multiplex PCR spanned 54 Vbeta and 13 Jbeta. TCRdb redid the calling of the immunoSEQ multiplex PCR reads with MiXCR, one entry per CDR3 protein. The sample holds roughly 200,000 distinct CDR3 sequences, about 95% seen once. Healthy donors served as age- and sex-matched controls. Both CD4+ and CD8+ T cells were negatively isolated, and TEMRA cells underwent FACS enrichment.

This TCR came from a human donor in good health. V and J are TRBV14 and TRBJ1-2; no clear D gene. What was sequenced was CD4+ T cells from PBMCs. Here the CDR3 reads CASSHLREYGYTF. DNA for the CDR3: TGTGCCAGCAGCCACCTTAGGGAATATGGCTACACCTTC.